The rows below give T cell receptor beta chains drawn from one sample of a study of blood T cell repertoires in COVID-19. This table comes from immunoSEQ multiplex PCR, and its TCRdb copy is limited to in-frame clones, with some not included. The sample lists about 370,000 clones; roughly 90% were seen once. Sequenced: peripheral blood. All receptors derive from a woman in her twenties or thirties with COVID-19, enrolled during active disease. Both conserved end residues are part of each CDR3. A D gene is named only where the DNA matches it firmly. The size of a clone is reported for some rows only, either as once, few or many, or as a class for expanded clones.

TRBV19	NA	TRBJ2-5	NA	CASSIPPVETQYF	TGTGCCAGTAGTATCCCGCCGGTAGAGACCCAGTACTTC
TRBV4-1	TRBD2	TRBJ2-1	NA	CASSRERGGRAYNEQFF	TGCGCCAGCAGCCGAGAGCGGGGGGGCCGGGCCTACAATGAGCAGTTCTTC
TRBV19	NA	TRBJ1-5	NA	CASSSQGSIGGNQPQHF	TGTGCCAGTAGTAGCCAGGGGAGCATCGGGGGCAATCAGCCCCAGCATTTT
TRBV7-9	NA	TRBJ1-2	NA	CASSPSGGQQTTGYGYTF	TGTGCCAGCAGCCCCAGCGGGGGACAACAGACGACCGGCTATGGCTACACCTTC
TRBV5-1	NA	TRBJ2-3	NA	CASSLGSWTGGTDTQYF	TGCGCCAGCAGCTTGGGTAGTTGGACCGGGGGCACAGATACGCAGTATTTT
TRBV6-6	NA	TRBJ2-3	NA	CASTITDTQYF	TGTGCCTCGACTATCACAGATACGCAGTATTTT
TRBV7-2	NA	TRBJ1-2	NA	CASSLGYRDYGYTF	TGTGCCAGCAGCTTAGGATACAGGGACTATGGCTACACCTTC
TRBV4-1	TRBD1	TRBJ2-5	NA	CATDPGQSYQETQYF	TGCGCCACCGATCCGGGACAGAGTTACCAAGAGACCCAGTACTTC
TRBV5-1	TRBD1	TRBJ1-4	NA	CASSLAGQVNEKLFF	TGCGCCAGCAGCTTGGCCGGACAGGTGAATGAAAAACTGTTTTTT
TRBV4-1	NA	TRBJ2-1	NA	CASSQPGRGQVEQFF	TGCGCCAGCAGCCAACCCGGTAGAGGGCAGGTTGAGCAGTTCTTC
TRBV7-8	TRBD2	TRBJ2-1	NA	CASSLPSGDSYNEQFF	TGTGCCAGCAGCTTACCTAGCGGGGACTCCTACAATGAGCAGTTCTTC
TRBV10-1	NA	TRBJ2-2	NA	CASSESFSEISGELFF	TGCGCCAGCAGTGAGTCGTTCAGCGAAATCTCCGGGGAGCTGTTTTTT
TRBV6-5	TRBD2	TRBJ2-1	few	CASSPGGSYNEQFF	TGTGCCAGTTCCCCGGGGGGCTCCTACAATGAGCAGTTCTTC
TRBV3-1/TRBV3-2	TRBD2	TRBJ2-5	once	CASSQDRVAGVGETQYF	TGTGCCAGCAGCCAAGATCGGGTAGCGGGAGTTGGGGAGACCCAGTACTTC
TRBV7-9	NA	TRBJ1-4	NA	CASSRTPGGGSNEKLFF	TGTGCCAGCAGCCGCACCCCGGGCGGGGGCAGTAATGAAAAACTGTTTTTT
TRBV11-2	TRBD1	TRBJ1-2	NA	CASSPNLLQGSGYTF	TGTGCCAGCAGCCCAAATCTCTTACAGGGGTCTGGCTACACCTTC
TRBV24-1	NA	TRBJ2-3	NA	CATGASEYTDTQYF	TGTGCCACCGGGGCTAGCGAATACACAGATACGCAGTATTTT
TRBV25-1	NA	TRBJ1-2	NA	CASIHSGVTGGYTF	TGTGCCAGCATTCATTCTGGGGTGACGGGAGGCTACACCTTC
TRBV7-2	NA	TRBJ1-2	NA	CASSLAAGPGYGYTF	TGTGCCAGCAGCTTAGCCGCAGGGCCCGGCTATGGCTACACCTTC
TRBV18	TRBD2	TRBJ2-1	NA	CASSPGLAADEQFF	TGTGCCAGCTCACCTGGACTAGCGGCCGACGAGCAGTTCTTC
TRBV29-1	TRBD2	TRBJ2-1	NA	CSVDGGGAKEQFF	TGCAGCGTTGATGGCGGGGGGGCGAAGGAGCAGTTCTTC
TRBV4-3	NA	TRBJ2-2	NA	CASSHDVQVTGELFF	TGCGCCAGCAGCCACGACGTACAGGTCACCGGGGAGCTGTTTTTT
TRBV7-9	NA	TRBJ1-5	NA	CASGPGGILSNQPQHF	TGTGCCAGCGGCCCCGGGGGGATTCTTTCCAATCAGCCCCAGCATTTT
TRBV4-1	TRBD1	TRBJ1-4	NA	CASSHGQGGNEKLFF	TGCGCCAGCAGCCATGGACAGGGCGGTAATGAAAAACTGTTTTTT
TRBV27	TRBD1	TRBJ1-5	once	CASSLGQSNQPQHF	TGTGCCAGCAGTTTGGGACAGTCCAATCAGCCCCAGCATTTT
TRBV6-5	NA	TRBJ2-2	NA	CASSSSGTTNTGELFF	TGTGCCAGCAGTTCCTCGGGGACAACGAACACCGGGGAGCTGTTTTTT
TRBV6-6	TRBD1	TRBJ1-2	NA	CASRQIGQGGHYGYTF	TGTGCCAGCAGACAAATAGGACAGGGAGGCCACTATGGCTACACCTTC
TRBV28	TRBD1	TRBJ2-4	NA	CASTAWDRKNIQYF	TGTGCCAGCACCGCTTGGGACAGGAAAAACATTCAGTACTTC
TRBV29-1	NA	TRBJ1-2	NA	CSVEGPGRGYTF	TGCAGCGTTGAGGGGCCCGGACGTGGCTACACCTTC
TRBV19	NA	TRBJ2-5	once	CASSILGLPGETQYF	TGTGCCAGTAGTATCCTTGGACTGCCGGGGGAGACCCAGTACTTC
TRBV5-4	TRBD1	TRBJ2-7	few	CASSLGGQRQRPDEYF	TGTGCCAGCAGCTTGGGGGGACAGCGCCAACGTCCGGATGAGTACTTC
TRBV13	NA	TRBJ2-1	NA	CASSFPGGAVYNEQFF	TGTGCCAGCAGCTTTCCTGGTGGGGCGGTTTACAATGAGCAGTTCTTC
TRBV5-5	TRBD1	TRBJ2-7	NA	CASSSPDRGSYEQYF	TGTGCCAGCAGCTCGCCCGACAGGGGGTCGTACGAGCAGTACTTC
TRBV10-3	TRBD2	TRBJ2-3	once	CAISYGGGTDTQYF	TGTGCCATCAGCTACGGGGGGGGAACAGATACGCAGTATTTT
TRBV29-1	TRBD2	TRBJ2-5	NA	CSVVAGGQETQYF	TGCAGCGTTGTGGCGGGGGGGCAAGAGACCCAGTACTTC
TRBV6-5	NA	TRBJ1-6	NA	CASSYRVNSPLHF	TGTGCCAGCAGTTACCGGGTAAATTCACCCCTCCACTTT
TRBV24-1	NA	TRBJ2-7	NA	CATSDSRGPSYEQYF	TGTGCCACCAGTGATTCCAGGGGACCGTCCTACGAGCAGTACTTC
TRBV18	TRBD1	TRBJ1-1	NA	CASSPGTVVANTEAFF	TGTGCCAGCTCACCAGGGACAGTTGTTGCGAACACTGAAGCTTTCTTT
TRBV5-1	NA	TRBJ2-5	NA	CASSPTGMEVETQYF	TGCGCCAGCAGCCCTACAGGGATGGAGGTAGAGACCCAGTACTTC
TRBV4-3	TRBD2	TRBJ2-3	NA	CASSQARGRARDTDTQYF	TGCGCCAGCAGCCAAGCGCGCGGGAGGGCCCGAGACACAGATACGCAGTATTTT
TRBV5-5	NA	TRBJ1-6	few	CASSSALTVHNSPLHF	TGTGCCAGCAGCTCGGCGTTGACAGTTCATAATTCACCCCTCCACTTT
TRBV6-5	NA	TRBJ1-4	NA	CASRTATNEKLFF	TGTGCCAGCAGGACAGCAACTAATGAAAAACTGTTTTTT
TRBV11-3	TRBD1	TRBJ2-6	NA	CASRDRGTSGANVLTF	TGTGCCAGCCGGGACAGGGGAACCTCTGGGGCCAACGTCCTGACTTTC
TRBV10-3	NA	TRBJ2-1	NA	CAISVSTPPSSYNEQFF	TGTGCCATCAGTGTTAGTACCCCCCCGAGCTCCTACAATGAGCAGTTCTTC
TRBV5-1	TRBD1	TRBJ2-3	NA	CASYQRTGDRTQYF	TGCGCCAGCTACCAAAGGACAGGGGATAGGACGCAGTATTTT
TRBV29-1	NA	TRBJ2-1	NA	CSVESGYEQFF	TGCAGCGTTGAAAGCGGGTATGAGCAGTTCTTC
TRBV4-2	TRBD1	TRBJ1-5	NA	CASSSTGGWGNQPQHF	TGTGCCAGCAGTTCGACAGGGGGCTGGGGCAATCAGCCCCAGCATTTT
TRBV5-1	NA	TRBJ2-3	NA	CASSTGTDPDTQYF	TGCGCCAGCTCAACGGGAACTGACCCAGATACGCAGTATTTT
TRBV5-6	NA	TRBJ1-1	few	CASSPGHKNTEAFF	TGTGCCAGCAGCCCTGGACACAAGAACACTGAAGCTTTCTTT
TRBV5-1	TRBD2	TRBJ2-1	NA	CASSLVSSGAYNEQFF	TGCGCCAGCAGCTTGGTATCTAGCGGGGCCTACAATGAGCAGTTCTTC
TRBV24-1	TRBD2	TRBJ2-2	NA	CATAQLAGGFTGELFF	TGTGCCACCGCACAACTAGCGGGGGGGTTCACCGGGGAGCTGTTTTTT
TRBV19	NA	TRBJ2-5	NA	CASSYRDGAETQYF	TGTGCCAGTAGTTACAGGGACGGGGCAGAGACCCAGTACTTC